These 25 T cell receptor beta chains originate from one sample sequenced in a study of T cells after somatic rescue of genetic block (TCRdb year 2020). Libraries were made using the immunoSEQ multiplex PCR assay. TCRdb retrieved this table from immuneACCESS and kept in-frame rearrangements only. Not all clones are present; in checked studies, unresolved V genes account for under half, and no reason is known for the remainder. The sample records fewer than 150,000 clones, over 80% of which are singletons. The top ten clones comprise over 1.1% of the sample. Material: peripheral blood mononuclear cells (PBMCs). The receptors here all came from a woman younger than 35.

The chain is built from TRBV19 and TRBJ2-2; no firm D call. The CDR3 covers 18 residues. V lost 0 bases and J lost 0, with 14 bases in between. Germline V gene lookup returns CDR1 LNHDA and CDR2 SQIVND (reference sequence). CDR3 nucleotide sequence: TGTGCCAGTAGTATAGATCTAGGGAATATTCCGAACACCGGGGAGCTGTTTTTT. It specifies CASSIDLGNIPNTGELFF.

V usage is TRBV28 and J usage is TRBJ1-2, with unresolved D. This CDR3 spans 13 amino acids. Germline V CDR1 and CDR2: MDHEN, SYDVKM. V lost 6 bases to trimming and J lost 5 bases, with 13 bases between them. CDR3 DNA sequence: TGTGCCAGCAGGAACCAGCTCCATTATGGCTACACCTTC. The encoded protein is CASRNQLHYGYTF.

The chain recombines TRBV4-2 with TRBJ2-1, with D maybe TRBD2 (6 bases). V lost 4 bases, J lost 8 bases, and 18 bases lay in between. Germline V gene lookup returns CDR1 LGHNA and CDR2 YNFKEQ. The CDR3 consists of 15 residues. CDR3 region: CASSPGRGGMYEQFF. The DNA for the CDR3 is TGTGCCAGCAGCCCGGGACGGGGAGGTATGTATGAGCAGTTCTTC.

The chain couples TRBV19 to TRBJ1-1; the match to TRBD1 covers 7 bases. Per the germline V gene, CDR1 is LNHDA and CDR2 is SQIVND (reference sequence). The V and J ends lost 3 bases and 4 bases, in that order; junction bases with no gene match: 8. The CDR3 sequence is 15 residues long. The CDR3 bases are TGTGCCAGTAGTATGACAGGGTATGATCGCACTGAAGCTTTCTTT. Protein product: CASSMTGYDRTEAFF.

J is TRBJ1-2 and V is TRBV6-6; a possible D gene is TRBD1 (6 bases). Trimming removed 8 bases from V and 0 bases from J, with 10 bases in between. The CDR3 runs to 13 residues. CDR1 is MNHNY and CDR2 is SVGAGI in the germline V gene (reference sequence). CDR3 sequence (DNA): TGTGCCAGCGTGGGACAAGCTAACTATGGCTACACCTTC. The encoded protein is CASVGQANYGYTF.

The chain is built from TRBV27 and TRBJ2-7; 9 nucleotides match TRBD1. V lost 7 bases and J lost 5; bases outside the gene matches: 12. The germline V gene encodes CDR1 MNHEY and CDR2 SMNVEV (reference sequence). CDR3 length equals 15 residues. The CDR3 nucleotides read TGTGCCAGCACCACGCGGACAGGGGTCAGGCACGAGCAGTACTTC. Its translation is CASTTRTGVRHEQYF.

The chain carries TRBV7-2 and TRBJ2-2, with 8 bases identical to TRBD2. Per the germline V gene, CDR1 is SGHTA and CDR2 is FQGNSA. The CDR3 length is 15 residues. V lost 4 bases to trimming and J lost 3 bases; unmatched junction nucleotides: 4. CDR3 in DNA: TGTGCCAGCAGCTACCGTAGCGGGGACACCGGGGAGCTGTTTTTT. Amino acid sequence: CASSYRSGDTGELFF.

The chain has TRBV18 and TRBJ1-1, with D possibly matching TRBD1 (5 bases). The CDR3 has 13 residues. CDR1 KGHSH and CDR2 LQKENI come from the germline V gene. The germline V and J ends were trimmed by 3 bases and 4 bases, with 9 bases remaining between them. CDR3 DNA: TGTGCCAGCTCACCCCGACAGACCACTGAAGCTTTCTTT. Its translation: CASSPRQTTEAFF.

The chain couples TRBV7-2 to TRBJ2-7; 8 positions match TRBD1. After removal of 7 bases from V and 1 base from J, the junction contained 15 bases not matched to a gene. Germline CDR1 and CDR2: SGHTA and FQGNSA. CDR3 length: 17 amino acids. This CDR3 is CASTPRTGHFDSYEQYF. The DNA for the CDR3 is TGTGCCAGCACCCCGCGGACAGGGCACTTCGATTCCTACGAGCAGTACTTC. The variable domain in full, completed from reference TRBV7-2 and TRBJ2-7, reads GAGVSQSPSNKVTEKGKDVELRCDPISGHTALYWYRQSLGQGLEFLIYFQGNSAPDKSGLPSDRFSAERTGGSVSTLTIQRTQQEDSAVYLCASTPRTGHFDSYEQYFGPGTRLTVT.

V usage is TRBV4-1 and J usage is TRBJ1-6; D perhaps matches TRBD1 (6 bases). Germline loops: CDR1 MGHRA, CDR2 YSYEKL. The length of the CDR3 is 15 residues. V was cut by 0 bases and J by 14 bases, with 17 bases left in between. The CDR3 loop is CASSQEKDSLRTLHF. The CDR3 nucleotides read TGCGCCAGCAGCCAAGAAAAGGACAGTCTTCGAACCCTCCACTTT.

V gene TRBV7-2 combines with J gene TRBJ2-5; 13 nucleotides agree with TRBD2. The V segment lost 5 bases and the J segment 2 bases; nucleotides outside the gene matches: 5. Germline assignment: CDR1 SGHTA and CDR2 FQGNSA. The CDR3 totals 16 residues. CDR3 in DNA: TGTGCCAGCAGCCTTTGGACTAGCGGGGGACAAGAGACCCAGTACTTC. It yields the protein CASSLWTSGGQETQYF.

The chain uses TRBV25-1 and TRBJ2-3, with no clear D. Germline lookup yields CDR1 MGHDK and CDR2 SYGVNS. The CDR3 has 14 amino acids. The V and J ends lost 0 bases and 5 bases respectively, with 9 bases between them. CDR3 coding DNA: TGTGCCAGCAGTGAATATCAAACGGGAGATACGCAGTATTTT. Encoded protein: CASSEYQTGDTQYF.

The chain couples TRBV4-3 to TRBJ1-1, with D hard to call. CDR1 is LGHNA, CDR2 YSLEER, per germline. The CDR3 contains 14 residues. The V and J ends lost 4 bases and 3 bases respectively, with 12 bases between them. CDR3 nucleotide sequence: TGCGCCAGCAGCCCCGAAGTGCAAGACACTGAAGCTTTCTTT. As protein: CASSPEVQDTEAFF.

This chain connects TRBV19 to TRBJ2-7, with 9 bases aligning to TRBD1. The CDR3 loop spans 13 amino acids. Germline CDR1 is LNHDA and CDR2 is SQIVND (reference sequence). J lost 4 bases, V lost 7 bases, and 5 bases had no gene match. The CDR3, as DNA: TGTGCCAGTACAAACAGGGGGCGGTACGAGCAGTACTTC. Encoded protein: CASTNRGRYEQYF.

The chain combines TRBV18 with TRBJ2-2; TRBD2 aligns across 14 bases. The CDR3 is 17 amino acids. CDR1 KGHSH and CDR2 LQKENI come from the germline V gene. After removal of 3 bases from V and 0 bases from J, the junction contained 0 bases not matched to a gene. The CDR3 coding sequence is TGTGCCAGCTCACCGGGACTAGCGGGGGCGAACACCGGGGAGCTGTTTTTT. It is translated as CASSPGLAGANTGELFF.

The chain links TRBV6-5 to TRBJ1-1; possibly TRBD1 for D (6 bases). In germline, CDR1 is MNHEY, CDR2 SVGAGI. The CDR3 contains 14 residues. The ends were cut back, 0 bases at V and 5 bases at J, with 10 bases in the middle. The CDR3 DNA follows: TGTGCCAGCAGTTACTCGATTCAGGGGACTGAAGCTTTCTTT. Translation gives CASSYSIQGTEAFF.

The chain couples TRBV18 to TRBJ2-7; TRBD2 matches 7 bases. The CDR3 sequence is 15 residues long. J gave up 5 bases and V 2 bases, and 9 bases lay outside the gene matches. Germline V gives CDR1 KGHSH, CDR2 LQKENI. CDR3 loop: CASSPSNPGGHEQYF. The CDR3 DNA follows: TGTGCCAGCTCACCATCAAATCCGGGAGGCCACGAGCAGTACTTC.

The CDR3 sequence is CASTPGGTDTQYF. CDR3 sequence (DNA): TGTGCCAGCACCCCCGGGGGCACAGATACGCAGTATTTT. This chain connects TRBV6-5 to TRBJ2-3; TRBD2 is a possible D gene (5 bases). V was trimmed by 7 bases and J by 1 base, leaving 9 bases between them. This CDR3 contains 13 residues. In germline, CDR1 is MNHEY, CDR2 SVGAGI.

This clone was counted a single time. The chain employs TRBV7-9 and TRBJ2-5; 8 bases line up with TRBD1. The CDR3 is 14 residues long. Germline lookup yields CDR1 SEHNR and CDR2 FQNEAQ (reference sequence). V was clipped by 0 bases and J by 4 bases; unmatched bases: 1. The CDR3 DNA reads TGTGCCAGCAGCTTAGCCAGGGGGCTAGAGACCCAGTACTTC. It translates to CASSLARGLETQYF.

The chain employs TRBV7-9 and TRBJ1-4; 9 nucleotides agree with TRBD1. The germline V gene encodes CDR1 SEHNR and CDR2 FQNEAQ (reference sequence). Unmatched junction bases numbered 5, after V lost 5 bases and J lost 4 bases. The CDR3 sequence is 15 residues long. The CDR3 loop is CASSPGGQGNEKLFF. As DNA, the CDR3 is TGTGCCAGCAGCCCAGGGGGACAGGGTAATGAAAAACTGTTTTTT.

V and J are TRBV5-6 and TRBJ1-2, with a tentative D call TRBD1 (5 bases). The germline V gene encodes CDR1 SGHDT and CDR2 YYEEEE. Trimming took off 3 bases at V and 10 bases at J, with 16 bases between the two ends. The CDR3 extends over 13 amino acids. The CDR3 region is CASSSPRDRYYTF. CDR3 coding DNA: TGTGCCAGCAGCTCTCCCCGGGACCGTTACTACACCTTC.

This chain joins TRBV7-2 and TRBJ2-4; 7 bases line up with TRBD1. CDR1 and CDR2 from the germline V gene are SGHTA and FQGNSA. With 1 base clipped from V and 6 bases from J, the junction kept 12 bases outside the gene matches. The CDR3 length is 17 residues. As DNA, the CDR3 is TGTGCCAGCAGCTTAGAGGGGACAGTTTTTAGCCTAAACATTCAGTACTTC. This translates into CASSLEGTVFSLNIQYF. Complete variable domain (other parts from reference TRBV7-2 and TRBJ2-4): GAGVSQSPSNKVTEKGKDVELRCDPISGHTALYWYRQSLGQGLEFLIYFQGNSAPDKSGLPSDRFSAERTGGSVSTLTIQRTQQEDSAVYLCASSLEGTVFSLNIQYFGAGTRLSVL.

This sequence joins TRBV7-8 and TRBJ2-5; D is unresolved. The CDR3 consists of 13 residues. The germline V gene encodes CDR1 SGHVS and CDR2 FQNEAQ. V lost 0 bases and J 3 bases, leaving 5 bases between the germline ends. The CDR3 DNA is TGTGCCAGCAGCTTAGCTGCTAAAGAGACCCAGTACTTC. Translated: CASSLAAKETQYF.

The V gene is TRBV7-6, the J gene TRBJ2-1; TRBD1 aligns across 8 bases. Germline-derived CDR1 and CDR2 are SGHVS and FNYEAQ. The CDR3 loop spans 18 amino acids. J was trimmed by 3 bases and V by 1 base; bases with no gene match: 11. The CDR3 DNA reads TGTGCCAGCAGCTTAGAGGCGCGGACAGGGCGCTACTACAATGAGCAGTTCTTC. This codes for CASSLEARTGRYYNEQFF.

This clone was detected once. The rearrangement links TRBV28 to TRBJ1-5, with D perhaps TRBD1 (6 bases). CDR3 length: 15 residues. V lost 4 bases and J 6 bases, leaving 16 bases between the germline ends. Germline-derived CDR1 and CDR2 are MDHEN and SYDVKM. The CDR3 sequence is CASSSGGAGSQPQHF. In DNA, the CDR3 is TGTGCCAGCAGTTCGGGGGGCGCGGGCAGTCAGCCCCAGCATTTT.